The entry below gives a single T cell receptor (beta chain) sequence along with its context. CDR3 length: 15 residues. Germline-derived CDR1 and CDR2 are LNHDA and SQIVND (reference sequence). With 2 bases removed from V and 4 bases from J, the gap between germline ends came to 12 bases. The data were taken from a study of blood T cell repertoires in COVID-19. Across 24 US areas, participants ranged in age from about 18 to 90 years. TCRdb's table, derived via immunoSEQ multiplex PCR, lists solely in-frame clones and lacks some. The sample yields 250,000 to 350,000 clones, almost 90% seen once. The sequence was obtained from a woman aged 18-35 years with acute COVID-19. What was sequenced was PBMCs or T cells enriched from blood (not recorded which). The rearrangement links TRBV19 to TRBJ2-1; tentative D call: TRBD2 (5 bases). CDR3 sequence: CASSISSLNYNEQFF. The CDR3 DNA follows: TGTGCCAGTAGTATATCTAGCCTAAATTACAATGAGCAGTTCTTC. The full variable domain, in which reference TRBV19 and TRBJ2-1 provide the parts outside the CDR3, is DGGITQSPKYLFRKEGQNVTLSCEQNLNHDAMYWYRQDPGQGLRLIYYSQIVNDFQKGDIAEGYSVSREKKESFPLTVTSAQKNPTAFYLCASSISSLNYNEQFFGPGTRLTVL.